This T cell receptor (beta chain) was profiled in a study of Tregs in tolerant kidney transplant recipients. On this clone itself: Antigen: not known.

Findings and limits, study-wide: Few patients were studied, so findings need validation in larger groups. Tregs expanded with activated donor B cells seemed most donor-specific.

Clones were read by immunoSEQ multiplex PCR, and TCRdb kept only the in-frame ones, dropping some. Found here are 200,000 to 300,000 clones, approximately 83% of them singletons; the top ten hold around 0.6%. CDR3 size: 15 residues. The trim removed 5 bases at V and 2 bases at J, leaving 7 bases unmatched. Germline loops: CDR1 SGHRS, CDR2 YFSETQ. CD4+CD25+CD127- Tregs, CD4+CD25- non-Tregs, CD4 and CD8 cells were sorted. This chain connects TRBV5-1 to TRBJ1-3; TRBD1 matches 7 bases. Source material: CD4+ T cells from blood. The sequence came from a human donor in good health. This chain's CDR3 is CASRAVTGAGNTIYF. CDR3 DNA: TGCGCCAGCAGAGCCGTTACAGGGGCTGGAAACACCATATATTTT.